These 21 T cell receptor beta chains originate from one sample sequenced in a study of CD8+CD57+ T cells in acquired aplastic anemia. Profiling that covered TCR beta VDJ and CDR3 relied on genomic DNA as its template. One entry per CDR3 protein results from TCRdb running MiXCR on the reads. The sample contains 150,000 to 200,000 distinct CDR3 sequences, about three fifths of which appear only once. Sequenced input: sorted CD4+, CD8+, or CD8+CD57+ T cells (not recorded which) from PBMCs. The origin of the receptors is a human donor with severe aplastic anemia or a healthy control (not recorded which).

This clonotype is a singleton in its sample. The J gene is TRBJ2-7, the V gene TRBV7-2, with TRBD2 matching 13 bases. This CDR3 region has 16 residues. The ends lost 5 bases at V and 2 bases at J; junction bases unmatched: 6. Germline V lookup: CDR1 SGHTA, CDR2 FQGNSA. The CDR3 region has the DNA TGTGCCAGCAGCAACCGACTAGCGGGGGGCCCCTACGAGCAGTACTTC. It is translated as CASSNRLAGGPYEQYF.

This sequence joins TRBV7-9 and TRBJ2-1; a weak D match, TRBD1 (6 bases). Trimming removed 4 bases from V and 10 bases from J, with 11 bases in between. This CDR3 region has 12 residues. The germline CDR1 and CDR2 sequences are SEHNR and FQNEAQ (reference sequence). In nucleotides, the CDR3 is TGTGCCAGCAGCTGGGACACGGGAGAGCAGTTCTTC. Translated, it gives CASSWDTGEQFF.

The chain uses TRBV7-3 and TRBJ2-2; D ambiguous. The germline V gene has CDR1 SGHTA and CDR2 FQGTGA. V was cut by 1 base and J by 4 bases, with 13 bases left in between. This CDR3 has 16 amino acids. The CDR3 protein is CASSLNLGLSTGELFF. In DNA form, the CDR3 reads TGTGCCAGCAGCTTAAATCTGGGTTTGAGCACCGGGGAGCTGTTTTTT.

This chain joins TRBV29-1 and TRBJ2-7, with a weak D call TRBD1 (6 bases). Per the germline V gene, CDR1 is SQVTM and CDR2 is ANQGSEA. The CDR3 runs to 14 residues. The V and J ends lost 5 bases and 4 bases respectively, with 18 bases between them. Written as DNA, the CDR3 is TGCAGCGTTCTGACAGGTACCCTAGGGTACGAGCAGTACTTC. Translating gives CSVLTGTLGYEQYF.

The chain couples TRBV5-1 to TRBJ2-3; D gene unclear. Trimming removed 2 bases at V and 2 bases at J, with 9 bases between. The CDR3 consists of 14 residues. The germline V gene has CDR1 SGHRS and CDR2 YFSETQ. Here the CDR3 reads CASSFMANTDTQYF. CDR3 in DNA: TGCGCCAGCAGCTTTATGGCCAACACAGATACGCAGTATTTT.

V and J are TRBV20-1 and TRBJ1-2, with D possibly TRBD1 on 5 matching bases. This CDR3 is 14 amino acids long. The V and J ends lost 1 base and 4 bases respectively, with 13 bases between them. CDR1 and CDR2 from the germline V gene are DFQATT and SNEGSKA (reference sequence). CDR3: CSARVAPGGYGYTF. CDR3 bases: TGCAGTGCTAGAGTGGCCCCCGGGGGCTATGGCTACACCTTC.

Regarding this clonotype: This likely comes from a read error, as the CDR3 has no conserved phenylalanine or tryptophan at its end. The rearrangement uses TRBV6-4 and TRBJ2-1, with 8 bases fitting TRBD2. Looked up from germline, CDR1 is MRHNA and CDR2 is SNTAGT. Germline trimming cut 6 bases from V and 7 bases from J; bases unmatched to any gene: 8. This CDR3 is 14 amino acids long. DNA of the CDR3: TGTGCCAGCAGCTTGGCCGGGGGGGGGAATGAGCAGTTCCTC. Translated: CASSLAGGGNEQFL.

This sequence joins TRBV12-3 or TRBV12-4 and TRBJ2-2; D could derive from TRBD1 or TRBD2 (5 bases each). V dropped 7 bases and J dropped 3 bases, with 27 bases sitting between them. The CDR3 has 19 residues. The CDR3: CASTFTPINPGRYTGELFF. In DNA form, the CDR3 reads TGTGCCAGCACATTCACCCCGATTAATCCGGGGCGCTACACCGGGGAGCTGTTTTTT.

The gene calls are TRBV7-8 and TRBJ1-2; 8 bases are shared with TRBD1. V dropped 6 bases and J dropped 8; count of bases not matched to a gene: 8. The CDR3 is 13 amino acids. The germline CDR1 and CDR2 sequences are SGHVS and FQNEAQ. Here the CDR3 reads CASSLGTGPGYTF. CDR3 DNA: TGTGCCAGCAGTCTCGGGACAGGCCCGGGCTACACCTTC.

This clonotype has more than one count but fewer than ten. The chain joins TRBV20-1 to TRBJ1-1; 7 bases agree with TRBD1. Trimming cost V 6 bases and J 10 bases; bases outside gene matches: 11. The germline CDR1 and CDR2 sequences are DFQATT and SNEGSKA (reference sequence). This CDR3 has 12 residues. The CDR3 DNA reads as TGCAGTGCAGGGACAGCACGATCGTTAGCTTTCTTT. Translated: CSAGTARSLAFF.

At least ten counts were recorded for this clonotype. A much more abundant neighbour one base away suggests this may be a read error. For the CDR3, the DNA is TGTGCCAGCAGCGACACCTACGAGCAGTACTTC. Translated: CASSDTYEQYF. This chain connects TRBV27 to TRBJ2-7; no definite D call. Between the trimmed V and J ends, which lost 6 bases and 2 bases, there was a span of 5 bases. The CDR3 sequence is 11 residues long. Germline assignment: CDR1 MNHEY and CDR2 SMNVEV (reference sequence).

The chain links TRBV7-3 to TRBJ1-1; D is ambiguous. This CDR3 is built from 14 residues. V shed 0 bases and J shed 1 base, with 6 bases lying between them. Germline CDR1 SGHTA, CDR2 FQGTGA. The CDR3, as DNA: TGTGCCAGCAGCTTAACGGGGAGGAACACTGAAGCTTTCTTT. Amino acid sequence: CASSLTGRNTEAFF.

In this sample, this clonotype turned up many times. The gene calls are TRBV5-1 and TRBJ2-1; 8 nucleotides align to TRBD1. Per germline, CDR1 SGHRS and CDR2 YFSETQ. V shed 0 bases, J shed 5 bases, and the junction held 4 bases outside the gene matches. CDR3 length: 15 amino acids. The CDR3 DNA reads TGCGCCAGCAGCTTGGTCCCGACAGGGGACAATGAGCAGTTCTTC. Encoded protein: CASSLVPTGDNEQFF.

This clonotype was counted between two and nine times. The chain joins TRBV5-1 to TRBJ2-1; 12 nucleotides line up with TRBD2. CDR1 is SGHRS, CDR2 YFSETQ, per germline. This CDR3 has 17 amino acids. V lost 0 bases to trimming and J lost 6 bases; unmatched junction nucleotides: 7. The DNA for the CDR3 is TGCGCCAGCAGCTTGGATGGACTAGCGGGGACCGGCAATGAGCAGTTCTTC. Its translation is CASSLDGLAGTGNEQFF.

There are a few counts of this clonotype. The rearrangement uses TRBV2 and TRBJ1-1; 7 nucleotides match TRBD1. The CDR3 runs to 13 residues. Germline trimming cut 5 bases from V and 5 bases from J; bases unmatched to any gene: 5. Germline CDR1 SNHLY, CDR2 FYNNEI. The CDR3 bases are TGTGCCAGCAGTCAGACAGGGATAACTGAAGCTTTCTTT. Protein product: CASSQTGITEAFF.

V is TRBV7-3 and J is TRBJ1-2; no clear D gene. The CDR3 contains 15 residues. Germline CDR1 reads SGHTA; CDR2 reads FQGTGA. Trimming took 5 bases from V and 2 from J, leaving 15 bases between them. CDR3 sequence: CASSPEPVANYGYTF. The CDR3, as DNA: TGTGCCAGCAGCCCCGAACCAGTTGCCAACTATGGCTACACCTTC.

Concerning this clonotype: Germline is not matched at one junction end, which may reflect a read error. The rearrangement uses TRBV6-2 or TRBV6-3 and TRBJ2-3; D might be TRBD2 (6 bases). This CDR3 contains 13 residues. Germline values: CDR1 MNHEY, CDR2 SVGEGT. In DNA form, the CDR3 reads TGTGCCAGCAAACCGGAGGGCACGGATACGCAGTATTTT. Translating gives CASKPEGTDTQYF.

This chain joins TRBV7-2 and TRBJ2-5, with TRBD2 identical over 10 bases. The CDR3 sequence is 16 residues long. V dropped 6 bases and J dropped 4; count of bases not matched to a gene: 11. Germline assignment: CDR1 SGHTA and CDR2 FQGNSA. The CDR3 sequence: CASSPSGRRLGETQYF. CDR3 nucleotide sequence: TGTGCCAGCAGTCCTAGCGGGAGACGCCTGGGAGAGACCCAGTACTTC.

The CDR3 DNA sequence: TGTGCCAGTTCGACGGTAGCGGGGGGAGCCAAAAACATTCAGTACTTC. Protein product: CASSTVAGGAKNIQYF. V gene TRBV19 combines with J gene TRBJ2-4; 10 nucleotides line up with TRBD2. The CDR3 extends over 16 amino acids. The germline gives CDR1 LNHDA, CDR2 SQIVND (reference sequence). V lost 8 bases to trimming and J lost 0 bases; unmatched junction nucleotides: 7.

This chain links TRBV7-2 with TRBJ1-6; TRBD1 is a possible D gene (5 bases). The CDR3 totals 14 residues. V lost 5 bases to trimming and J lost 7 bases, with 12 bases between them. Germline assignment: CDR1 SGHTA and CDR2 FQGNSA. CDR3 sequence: CASSPGVANSPLHF. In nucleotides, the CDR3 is TGTGCCAGCAGCCCGGGGGTAGCGAATTCACCCCTCCACTTT.

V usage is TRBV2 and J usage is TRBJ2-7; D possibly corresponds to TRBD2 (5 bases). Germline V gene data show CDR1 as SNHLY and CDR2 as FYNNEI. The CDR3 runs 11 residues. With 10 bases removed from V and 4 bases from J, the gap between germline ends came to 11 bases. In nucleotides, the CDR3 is TGTGCCAACGGGGTACGGTACGAGCAGTACTTC. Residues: CANGVRYEQYF.